This T cell receptor beta chain was retrieved from a study of glioma-infiltrating T cells after dendritic cell vaccination. Sequencing used immunoSEQ multiplex PCR; TCRdb keeps in-frame clones, though not all of them. The sample lists around 83,000 clones; about 85% were seen once. The CDR3 contains 15 residues. The germline V gene has CDR1 MNHEY and CDR2 SVGAGI. About this clone: At one boundary the junction diverges from the germline segment, which might be a read error.

Time point indicated: after dendritic cell vaccination, including at tumor progression/relapse. The rearrangement links TRBV6-5 to TRBJ1-2, with D possibly TRBD1 on 6 matching bases. This specimen consisted of blood, obtained after dendritic cell vaccination. This TCR was recovered from a human donor with glioblastoma. The CDR3 loop is CASRNAYRVGYGYAF. CDR3 nucleotide sequence: TGTGCCAGCAGAAACGCTTACAGGGTCGGGTATGGCTACGCCTTC.